A selection of T cell receptor beta chains follows, all from one sample in a study of shared clonotypes between healthy human individuals. Here immunoSEQ multiplex PCR was the method, and the copy in TCRdb shows in-frame clones only, minus some. The repertoire holds more than 850,000 clones, with around 82% as singletons. Sequenced sample: memory CD4+ T cells from PBMCs. Receptors were obtained from a man between 18 and 29 years old in good health. Some clones in this sample may be carry-over from other donors' samples. Each CDR3 is given with its conserved first and last residue. The D gene is left open where the match is weak. Clone size is shown for a subset of rows, as once, few, many or a class of expanded clone.

D gene: .
J gene: TRBJ1-1
V gene: TRBV6-5
clone size: .
CDR3 protein: CATRPGVMAEAFF
CDR3 DNA: TGTGCCACCCGCCCGGGGGTGATGGCTGAAGCTTTCTTT

D gene: .
J gene: TRBJ2-2
V gene: TRBV9
clone size: .
CDR3 protein: CASSSSWAVGELFF
CDR3 DNA: TGTGCCAGCAGCTCGAGCTGGGCGGTCGGGGAGCTGTTTTTT

D gene: TRBD1
J gene: TRBJ1-2
V gene: TRBV5-4
clone size: .
CDR3 protein: CTSSSTGNYGYTF
CDR3 DNA: TGTACCAGCAGCTCGACAGGGAACTATGGCTACACCTTC

D gene: .
J gene: TRBJ2-1
V gene: TRBV28
clone size: many
CDR3 protein: CASSFGGPNEQFF
CDR3 DNA: TGTGCCAGCAGTTTCGGGGGCCCCAATGAGCAGTTCTTC

D gene: .
J gene: TRBJ1-4
V gene: TRBV18
clone size: few
CDR3 protein: CASSRDTELFF
CDR3 DNA: TGTGCCAGCTCCCGGGACACCGAACTGTTTTTT

D gene: .
J gene: TRBJ2-1
V gene: TRBV28
clone size: .
CDR3 protein: CASSSGAYNEQFF
CDR3 DNA: TGTGCCAGCAGTTCAGGGGCCTACAATGAGCAGTTCTTC

D gene: .
J gene: TRBJ2-3
V gene: TRBV10-3
clone size: .
CDR3 protein: CATLPDNTDTQYF
CDR3 DNA: TGTGCCACCCTCCCAGATAACACAGATACGCAGTATTTT

D gene: TRBD1
J gene: TRBJ1-1
V gene: TRBV28
clone size: .
CDR3 protein: CASSSVGQGGGDTEAFF
CDR3 DNA: TGTGCCAGCAGTTCGGTGGGACAGGGAGGGGGAGACACTGAAGCTTTCTTT

D gene: TRBD2
J gene: TRBJ2-7
V gene: TRBV19
clone size: .
CDR3 protein: CASTPGLAGRGTYEQYF
CDR3 DNA: TGTGCCAGTACCCCGGGACTAGCGGGAAGAGGGACCTACGAGCAGTACTTC

D gene: .
J gene: TRBJ2-7
V gene: TRBV5-4
clone size: .
CDR3 protein: CASSLAGGQSPTQQYF
CDR3 DNA: TGTGCCAGCAGCTTGGCCGGGGGGCAATCTCCTACCCAGCAGTACTTC

D gene: TRBD1
J gene: TRBJ1-1
V gene: TRBV5-4
clone size: .
CDR3 protein: CASSLGQGRNTEAFF
CDR3 DNA: TGTGCCAGCAGCTTGGGACAGGGCCGGAACACTGAAGCTTTCTTT

D gene: .
J gene: TRBJ1-5
V gene: TRBV5-6
clone size: .
CDR3 protein: CASSLGGVQPQHF
CDR3 DNA: TGTGCCAGCAGCTTGGGTGGGGTTCAGCCCCAGCATTTT

D gene: .
J gene: TRBJ1-5
V gene: TRBV6-1
clone size: .
CDR3 protein: CASSPPAQPQHF
CDR3 DNA: TGTGCCAGCAGCCCCCCGGCCCAGCCCCAGCATTTT

D gene: TRBD1
J gene: TRBJ2-7
V gene: TRBV19
clone size: .
CDR3 protein: CASSPPGDSWDEQYF
CDR3 DNA: TGTGCCAGTAGTCCTCCTGGGGACAGCTGGGACGAGCAGTACTTC

D gene: .
J gene: TRBJ1-2
V gene: TRBV27
clone size: .
CDR3 protein: CASSLRPDGYGYTF
CDR3 DNA: TGTGCCAGCAGTTTACGCCCCGACGGCTATGGCTACACCTTC

D gene: TRBD2
J gene: TRBJ2-1
V gene: TRBV15
clone size: .
CDR3 protein: CATSRALAGAPSYNEQFF
CDR3 DNA: TGTGCCACCAGCAGAGCCCTAGCGGGAGCTCCCTCCTACAATGAGCAGTTCTTC

D gene: TRBD2
J gene: TRBJ2-1
V gene: TRBV5-1
clone size: .
CDR3 protein: CASSFGGRGYNEQFF
CDR3 DNA: TGCGCCAGCAGCTTCGGCGGGAGAGGCTACAATGAGCAGTTCTTC

D gene: TRBD1
J gene: TRBJ2-7
V gene: TRBV6-5
clone size: .
CDR3 protein: CASSYSGQGATEQYF
CDR3 DNA: TGTGCCAGCAGTTACTCGGGACAGGGGGCGACCGAGCAGTACTTC

D gene: .
J gene: TRBJ1-5
V gene: TRBV30
clone size: .
CDR3 protein: CAWSVGSLYSNQPQHF
CDR3 DNA: TGTGCCTGGAGTGTAGGGTCACTATATAGCAATCAGCCCCAGCATTTT

D gene: .
J gene: TRBJ2-5
V gene: TRBV4-2
clone size: .
CDR3 protein: CASSQGFLETQYF
CDR3 DNA: TGTGCCAGCAGCCAAGGATTTTTGGAGACCCAGTACTTC

D gene: TRBD1
J gene: TRBJ1-1
V gene: TRBV7-3
clone size: once
CDR3 protein: CASSPDRGAEAFF
CDR3 DNA: TGTGCCAGCAGCCCGGACAGGGGCGCTGAAGCTTTCTTT

D gene: TRBD2
J gene: TRBJ2-3
V gene: TRBV10-2
clone size: .
CDR3 protein: CASSEGLAADTQYF
CDR3 DNA: TGCGCCAGCAGTGAGGGACTAGCGGCTGATACGCAGTATTTT

D gene: TRBD1
J gene: TRBJ1-5
V gene: TRBV12-5
clone size: few
CDR3 protein: CASGLPRQGVQPQHF
CDR3 DNA: TGTGCTAGTGGTTTGCCCCGACAGGGAGTTCAGCCCCAGCATTTT

D gene: .
J gene: TRBJ1-2
V gene: TRBV7-8
clone size: .
CDR3 protein: CASSPGTNWRGYTF
CDR3 DNA: TGTGCCAGCAGCCCTGGCACCAATTGGCGTGGCTACACCTTC

D gene: .
J gene: TRBJ2-1
V gene: TRBV10-2
clone size: .
CDR3 protein: CASSELYNEQFF
CDR3 DNA: TGCGCCAGCAGTGAGTTGTACAATGAGCAGTTCTTC

D gene: TRBD1
J gene: TRBJ2-3
V gene: TRBV5-1
clone size: .
CDR3 protein: CASSSGQGGTDTQYF
CDR3 DNA: TGCGCCAGCAGCTCCGGACAGGGTGGGACAGATACGCAGTATTTT

D gene: TRBD1
J gene: TRBJ1-2
V gene: TRBV7-8
clone size: once
CDR3 protein: CASSRDRGNYGYTF
CDR3 DNA: TGTGCCAGCAGTCGAGACAGGGGAAACTATGGCTACACCTTC

D gene: .
J gene: TRBJ1-1
V gene: TRBV5-1
clone size: .
CDR3 protein: CASSLSFGTLSTEAFF
CDR3 DNA: TGCGCCAGCAGCTTGAGTTTTGGCACCTTGAGCACTGAAGCTTTCTTT

D gene: .
J gene: TRBJ1-1
V gene: TRBV5-4
clone size: once
CDR3 protein: CASSLVGVSAEAFF
CDR3 DNA: TGTGCCAGCAGCTTGGTGGGGGTTAGCGCTGAAGCTTTCTTT

D gene: .
J gene: TRBJ1-5
V gene: TRBV6-6
clone size: .
CDR3 protein: CASRSTGYANQPQHF
CDR3 DNA: TGTGCCAGCAGATCTACAGGGTACGCCAATCAGCCCCAGCATTTT

D gene: TRBD1
J gene: TRBJ1-4
V gene: TRBV30
clone size: .
CDR3 protein: CACGEGTDFEKLFF
CDR3 DNA: TGTGCCTGCGGGGAAGGGACAGACTTCGAAAAACTGTTTTTT

D gene: .
J gene: TRBJ1-2
V gene: TRBV28
clone size: .
CDR3 protein: CASSLGLGGLYGYTF
CDR3 DNA: TGTGCCAGCAGTTTAGGGCTTGGGGGGCTGTATGGCTACACCTTC

D gene: .
J gene: TRBJ1-2
V gene: TRBV15
clone size: once
CDR3 protein: CATAGTTYGYTF
CDR3 DNA: TGTGCCACCGCCGGGACCACCTATGGCTACACCTTC

D gene: .
J gene: TRBJ1-1
V gene: TRBV19
clone size: .
CDR3 protein: CASSIRYTNTEAFF
CDR3 DNA: TGTGCCAGTAGTATTCGGTATACGAACACTGAAGCTTTCTTT

D gene: .
J gene: TRBJ1-2
V gene: TRBV7-2
clone size: .
CDR3 protein: CASSLLGGYTF
CDR3 DNA: TGTGCCAGCAGCTTGTTGGGGGGCTACACCTTC

D gene: TRBD2
J gene: TRBJ2-1
V gene: TRBV7-8
clone size: few
CDR3 protein: CASSLRAGDPYNEQFF
CDR3 DNA: TGTGCCAGCAGCTTAAGAGCGGGGGACCCCTACAATGAGCAGTTCTTC

D gene: .
J gene: TRBJ1-6
V gene: TRBV28
clone size: .
CDR3 protein: CASSPRGLEGSPLHF
CDR3 DNA: TGTGCCAGCAGTCCGCGGGGGCTAGAAGGTTCACCCCTCCACTTT

D gene: TRBD1
J gene: TRBJ1-2
V gene: TRBV5-4
clone size: once
CDR3 protein: CASSSPGQGGHYGYTF
CDR3 DNA: TGTGCCAGCAGCTCCCCCGGACAGGGTGGTCACTATGGCTACACCTTC

D gene: .
J gene: TRBJ1-5
V gene: TRBV7-9
clone size: .
CDR3 protein: CASSLGVGGPGNQPQHF
CDR3 DNA: TGTGCCAGCAGCTTAGGGGTAGGAGGGCCGGGCAATCAGCCCCAGCATTTT

D gene: .
J gene: TRBJ2-3
V gene: TRBV28
clone size: .
CDR3 protein: CASQVPGTDTQYF
CDR3 DNA: TGTGCCAGCCAAGTGCCGGGAACAGATACGCAGTATTTT

D gene: TRBD2
J gene: TRBJ2-7
V gene: TRBV2
clone size: .
CDR3 protein: CASRKVAGGPHEQYF
CDR3 DNA: TGTGCCAGCAGGAAAGTAGCGGGAGGGCCCCACGAGCAGTACTTC

D gene: .
J gene: TRBJ2-3
V gene: TRBV11-2
clone size: .
CDR3 protein: CASSLTRGTDTQYF
CDR3 DNA: TGTGCCAGCAGCTTAACTAGGGGCACAGATACGCAGTATTTT

D gene: TRBD1
J gene: TRBJ1-4
V gene: TRBV7-8
clone size: .
CDR3 protein: CASSRQGVGEKLFF
CDR3 DNA: TGTGCCAGCAGCCGACAGGGGGTAGGGGAAAAACTGTTTTTT

D gene: TRBD1
J gene: TRBJ2-4
V gene: TRBV6-1
clone size: .
CDR3 protein: CASSPRTGSRNIQYF
CDR3 DNA: TGTGCCAGCAGCCCAAGGACAGGGAGCAGGAACATTCAGTACTTC

D gene: .
J gene: TRBJ2-1
V gene: TRBV7-3
clone size: .
CDR3 protein: CASSLSTDNEQFF
CDR3 DNA: TGTGCCAGCAGCTTATCGACCGACAATGAGCAGTTCTTC

D gene: .
J gene: TRBJ1-1
V gene: TRBV29-1
clone size: .
CDR3 protein: CSVGFGRTEAFF
CDR3 DNA: TGCAGCGTTGGTTTCGGCCGCACTGAAGCTTTCTTT

D gene: .
J gene: TRBJ2-1
V gene: TRBV7-8
clone size: .
CDR3 protein: CASSSLVLGDGGEQFF
CDR3 DNA: TGTGCCAGCAGCTCACTTGTCCTTGGTGACGGGGGTGAGCAGTTCTTC

D gene: .
J gene: TRBJ1-4
V gene: TRBV7-9
clone size: once
CDR3 protein: CASSLVVEKLFF
CDR3 DNA: TGTGCCAGCAGCTTAGTCGTGGAAAAACTGTTTTTT

D gene: TRBD1
J gene: TRBJ1-1
V gene: TRBV19
clone size: .
CDR3 protein: CASSTGQGTGTEAFF
CDR3 DNA: TGTGCCAGTAGTACGGGACAGGGGACGGGCACTGAAGCTTTCTTT

D gene: .
J gene: TRBJ1-1
V gene: TRBV11-1
clone size: .
CDR3 protein: CASSLRERGSTEAFF
CDR3 DNA: TGTGCCAGCAGCCTCAGGGAGCGGGGGAGTACTGAAGCTTTCTTT

D gene: TRBD2
J gene: TRBJ2-3
V gene: TRBV27
clone size: .
CDR3 protein: CASSSSSGGGTQYF
CDR3 DNA: TGTGCCAGCAGTTCGTCTAGCGGGGGGGGTACGCAGTATTTT